Listed here are 27 T cell receptor beta chains from one sample, sequenced in a study of low-dose radiotherapy and immunotherapy resistance in tumors. cDNA synthesis used a TRAV/TRBV-specific primer set for both chains. Over around 19 PCR cycles, TCRs were amplified from a constant-region primer and V-primer adapter. TCRdb used MiXCR to reprocess the reads, holding one entry per CDR3 protein. The top ten hold less than 7.5% of the sample, which has under 70,000 distinct CDR3 sequences, roughly 23% seen once. As for time point: after trial treatment. Treatment meaning: LDRT plus nivolumab, ipilimumab, low-dose cyclophosphamide and aspirin (RACIN trial). The material was PBMCs, obtained after low-dose radiotherapy plus immunotherapy. These receptors were obtained from a male donor with prostate cancer.

The chain uses TRBV3-1 and TRBJ1-2; D gene unclear. V lost 0 bases, J lost 8 bases, and 10 bases lay in between. The CDR3 has 13 amino acids. Germline assignment: CDR1 LGHDT and CDR2 YNNKEL (reference sequence). CDR3 sequence reads: CASSQELGRGYTF. In DNA, the CDR3 is TGTGCCAGCAGCCAAGAGCTTGGACGCGGCTACACCTTC.

The rearrangement joins TRBV7-2 to TRBJ1-5, with 7 bases identical to TRBD1. Per the germline V gene, CDR1 is SGHTA and CDR2 is FQGNSA. V lost 1 base and J lost 11; bases outside the gene matches: 14. The CDR3 consists of 16 residues. CDR3 DNA sequence: TGTGCCAGCAGCTTAGGACAGGGACAGTGGGGGCTAGCCCAGCATTTT. Its protein product is CASSLGQGQWGLAQHF.

In regard to this clonotype: It differs at one base from a far larger clone, so likely a read error. V and J are TRBV13 and TRBJ1-1; D uncertain. CDR1 is PRHDT and CDR2 is FYEKMQ in the germline V gene (reference sequence). This CDR3 contains 15 residues. The CDR3 coding sequence is TGTGCCAACAGCCGGGTAGGAGCGGGGAACACTGAAGCTTTCTTT. Protein: CANSRVGAGNTEAFF. The variable domain in full, with the rest retrieved from reference TRBV13 and TRBJ1-1, is AAGVIQSPRHLIKEKRETATLKCYPIPRHDTVYWYQQGPGQDPQFLISFYEKMQSDKGSIPDRFSAQQFSDYHSELNMSSLELGDSALYFCANSRVGAGNTEAFFGQGTRLTVV.

Ten or more counts support this clonotype. CDR3 region: CASIAARGGEQFF. The CDR3 DNA reads as TGTGCCAGCATAGCGGCCCGTGGTGGTGAGCAGTTCTTC. This sequence joins TRBV2 and TRBJ2-1; tentative D call: TRBD2 (6 bases). V lost 7 bases and J lost 9, with 16 bases in between. Germline loops: CDR1 SNHLY, CDR2 FYNNEI. CDR3 size: 13 residues.

This clonotype came up many times. The V call is TRBV6-8, the J call TRBJ1-3; 7 nucleotides align to TRBD1. Germline CDR1 reads MNHGY; CDR2 reads SAAAGT. The CDR3 consists of 19 residues. The J segment lost 0 bases and the V segment lost 6 bases, leaving 17 bases of the junction unmatched. CDR3 sequence reads: CASRTTTTGRARSGNTIYF. The CDR3 nucleotides read TGTGCCAGCAGGACTACGACGACAGGGCGGGCGCGCTCTGGAAACACCATATATTTT.

Regarding this clonotype: It is likely a read error: a sequence one base away is far more abundant. The rearrangement joins TRBV2 to TRBJ2-7; 12 bases are a match to TRBD2. Losses at the gene ends were 5 bases for V and 7 bases for J; bases not matched to a gene: 9. Germline lookup yields CDR1 SNHLY and CDR2 FYNNEI. The CDR3 runs 15 residues. The chain's CDR3 is CASSLLAGGVNEQYF. In DNA form, the CDR3 reads TGTGCCAGCAGTTTACTAGCGGGAGGCGTCAATGAGCAGTACTTC. The whole variable domain, filled in from reference TRBV2 and TRBJ2-7, reads EPEVTQTPSHQVTQMGQEVILRCVPISNHLYFYWYRQILGQKVEFLVSFYNNEISEKSEIFDDQFSVERPDGSNFTLKIRSTKLEDSAMYFCASSLLAGGVNEQYFGPGTRLTVT.

This clonotype was detected many times. V usage is TRBV15 and J usage is TRBJ2-1, with a tentative D call TRBD1 (6 bases). This CDR3 has 15 amino acids. V shed 1 base and J shed 1 base, with 8 bases lying between them. Germline-derived CDR1 and CDR2 are LNHNV and YYDKDF (reference sequence). The CDR3 is CATSRGGGSYNEQFF. DNA for the CDR3: TGTGCCACCAGCAGAGGAGGGGGTTCCTACAATGAGCAGTTCTTC.

This chain joins TRBV4-2 and TRBJ2-7; 11 nucleotides align to TRBD2. Germline V gene data show CDR1 as LGHNA and CDR2 as YNFKEQ. The trim removed 1 base at V and 2 bases at J, leaving 4 bases unmatched. This CDR3 has 16 residues. CDR3 coding DNA: TGTGCCAGCAGCCAAGTCGGTAGCGGGAGGGCCTACGAGCAGTACTTC. Protein: CASSQVGSGRAYEQYF.

This clonotype was seen repeatedly, ten times or more. The chain couples TRBV11-2 to TRBJ2-3, with 10 bases lining up with TRBD2. Germline trimming cut 1 base from V and 6 bases from J; bases unmatched to any gene: 7. Germline CDR1 and CDR2: SGHAT and FQNNGV. The CDR3 runs 16 residues. The DNA for the CDR3 is TGTGCCAGCAGCTTAGTTCTAGCGGGAGAGGGGGATACGCAGTATTTT. The encoded protein is CASSLVLAGEGDTQYF.

Turning to this clonotype: This probably arose from a read error, given a far larger clone one base away. The J gene is TRBJ2-7, the V gene TRBV9, with D tentatively TRBD1 (7 bases). The length of the CDR3 is 16 residues. Germline V gene data show CDR1 as SGDLS and CDR2 as YYNGEE. The V gene lost 0 bases and the J gene lost 7 bases, with 20 bases spanning the gap. The CDR3 nucleotides read TGTGCCAGCAGCGTAGGGCGGGACAGCTCCTACAATGAGCAGTACTTC. Translated, it gives CASSVGRDSSYNEQYF. Looking up the rest from reference TRBV9 and TRBJ2-7 gives the full variable domain: DSGVTQTPKHLITATGQRVTLRCSPRSGDLSVYWYQQSLDQGLQFLIQYYNGEERAKGNILERFSAQQFPDLHSELNLSSLELGDSALYFCASSVGRDSSYNEQYFGPGTRLTVT.

Ten or more counts support this clonotype. The chain is built from TRBV7-9 and TRBJ2-1, with 7 positions matching TRBD2. Germline-derived CDR1 and CDR2 are SEHNR and FQNEAQ (reference sequence). The CDR3 runs to 15 residues. The trim removed 2 bases at V and 6 bases at J, leaving 7 bases unmatched. The CDR3 DNA reads as TGTGCCAGCAGCTTATATGTGGGAGGGCCCAATGAGCAGTTCTTC. The encoded protein is CASSLYVGGPNEQFF.

Sample share makes this clonotype medium-sized. This chain joins TRBV9 and TRBJ2-3; 8 bases are shared with TRBD2. V dropped 0 bases and J dropped 5; count of bases not matched to a gene: 14. The CDR3 length is 18 residues. The germline V gene has CDR1 SGDLS and CDR2 YYNGEE. CDR3: CASSVAGYDSGVGDTQYF. Written as DNA, the CDR3 is TGTGCCAGCAGCGTAGCTGGTTATGATAGCGGGGTCGGAGATACGCAGTATTTT. Looking up the rest from reference TRBV9 and TRBJ2-3 gives the full variable domain: DSGVTQTPKHLITATGQRVTLRCSPRSGDLSVYWYQQSLDQGLQFLIQYYNGEERAKGNILERFSAQQFPDLHSELNLSSLELGDSALYFCASSVAGYDSGVGDTQYFGPGTRLTVL.

This clonotype showed up just a few times. This chain joins TRBV2 and TRBJ2-5, with 12 bases lining up with TRBD2. The junction had 0 bases not matched to a gene; V was cut back by 4 bases and J by 0 bases. CDR1 SNHLY and CDR2 FYNNEI come from the germline V gene. This CDR3 spans 15 amino acids. The DNA of the CDR3 is TGTGCCAGCAGTGGACTAGCGGGGGACCAAGAGACCCAGTACTTC. As protein: CASSGLAGDQETQYF.

This clonotype was detected a few times. The chain carries TRBV6-5 and TRBJ2-6; D is ambiguous. The CDR3 totals 15 residues. Trimming shortened V by 4 bases and J by 0 bases, and 7 bases separated the two germline ends. Germline assignment: CDR1 MNHEY and CDR2 SVGAGI. Here the CDR3 reads CASSSGVSGANVLTF. Written as DNA, the CDR3 is TGTGCCAGCAGTTCGGGCGTCTCTGGGGCCAACGTCCTGACTTTC.

Ten or more counts support this clonotype. The gene calls are TRBV20-1 and TRBJ2-5, with 11 positions matching TRBD1. Germline lookup yields CDR1 DFQATT and CDR2 SNEGSKA (reference sequence). J gave up 4 bases and V 1 base, and 14 bases lay outside the gene matches. The CDR3 sequence is 18 residues long. The CDR3 nucleotides are TGCAGTGCTAGAGTTGTAGAACTTTGGGACAGGGGGATAGAGACCCAGTACTTC. Amino acid sequence: CSARVVELWDRGIETQYF.

This clonotype was seen many times. This sequence joins TRBV9 and TRBJ2-1; D call uncertain. Germline-derived CDR1 and CDR2 are SGDLS and YYNGEE. Trimming shortened V by 0 bases and J by 9 bases, and 13 bases separated the two germline ends. CDR3 length: 14 amino acids. CDR3: CASSVGVVAGEQFF. For the CDR3, the DNA is TGTGCCAGCAGCGTAGGTGTCGTAGCAGGTGAGCAGTTCTTC.

This clonotype was detected many times. The chain links TRBV20-1 to TRBJ2-1; a possible D gene is TRBD1 (5 bases). Germline V gene sequence: CDR1 DFQATT, CDR2 SNEGSKA (reference sequence). There are 11 residues in the CDR3. Between the trimmed V and J ends, which lost 8 bases and 1 base, there was a span of 6 bases. The CDR3 nucleotides are TGCAGTCAGGGTTCCTACAATGAGCAGTTCTTC. Translating gives CSQGSYNEQFF.

This clonotype was observed many times. The V and J genes are TRBV27 and TRBJ1-1; 7 bases line up with TRBD1. V trimming: 7 bases; J trimming: 7 bases; junction bases outside the gene matches: 12. CDR3 length equals 14 residues. Germline V gene lookup returns CDR1 MNHEY and CDR2 SMNVEV (reference sequence). The CDR3 protein is CASKRRGGLSEAFF. The CDR3 DNA follows: TGTGCCAGCAAAAGGAGAGGGGGCCTGAGTGAAGCTTTCTTT.

J is TRBJ2-7 and V is TRBV7-9; 13 bases line up with TRBD2. The germline V gene encodes CDR1 SEHNR and CDR2 FQNEAQ (reference sequence). V gave up 3 bases and J gave up 13 bases; unmatched junction bases: 3. This CDR3 spans 12 amino acids. The CDR3 region is CASSFGLAGEYF. The CDR3, as DNA: TGTGCCAGCAGCTTCGGACTAGCGGGAGAATACTTC. Full variable domain (remainder filled in from reference TRBV7-9 and TRBJ2-7): DTGVSQNPRHKITKRGQNVTFRCDPISEHNRLYWYRQTLGQGPEFLTYFQNEAQLEKSRLLSDRFSAERPKGSFSTLEIQRTEQGDSAMYLCASSFGLAGEYFGPGTRLTVT.

This clonotype was found many times. This sequence joins TRBV28 and TRBJ1-2; TRBD1 aligns across 8 bases. This CDR3 spans 13 amino acids. V was pared by 5 bases and J by 8 bases, with 7 bases of the junction left unmatched. The germline CDR1 and CDR2 sequences are MDHEN and SYDVKM. CDR3 DNA sequence: TGTGCCAGCAGTCCGGACAGGGTCAAGGGCTACACCTTC. Translated, it gives CASSPDRVKGYTF.

For this clonotype: This likely reflects a read error, since a far larger clone is one base away. V is TRBV12-3 or TRBV12-4 and J is TRBJ2-1; 8 nucleotides line up with TRBD1. CDR3 length equals 15 residues. Trimming cost V 6 bases and J 10 bases; bases outside gene matches: 14. The chain's CDR3 is CASSQGQASSYEQFF. The CDR3, as DNA: TGTGCCAGCAGCCAGGGACAGGCAAGCTCCTACGAGCAGTTCTTC.

The sample holds many counts of this clonotype. V usage is TRBV12-3 or TRBV12-4 and J usage is TRBJ2-5; the D is unclear. With 7 bases removed from V and 5 bases from J, the gap between germline ends came to 14 bases. This CDR3 spans 13 amino acids. The chain's CDR3 is CASTRAWAETQYF. CDR3 coding DNA: TGTGCCAGCACCCGGGCGTGGGCGGAGACCCAGTACTTC.

In its sample, this clonotype was seen many times. This rearrangement joins TRBV27 to TRBJ2-7; D possibly uses TRBD1 or TRBD2 (6 bases each). Per the germline V gene, CDR1 is MNHEY and CDR2 is SMNVEV (reference sequence). V was shortened by 7 bases and J by 1 base, with 17 bases between the two germline ends. This CDR3 has 15 amino acids. The CDR3 DNA sequence: TGTGCCAGCACCACCGCAGGGGCGGGATCCTACGAGCAGTACTTC. It codes for CASTTAGAGSYEQYF.

The chain recombines TRBV3-1 with TRBJ2-1; 7 bases line up with TRBD2. Germline CDR1 reads LGHDT; CDR2 reads YNNKEL (reference sequence). The length of the CDR3 is 16 residues. With V trimmed by 8 bases and J by 0 bases, 10 bases remained unmatched. The CDR3: CASCELSGDSYNEQFF. The CDR3 nucleotides read TGTGCCAGCTGCGAGCTAAGCGGGGACTCCTACAATGAGCAGTTCTTC.

This clonotype was counted many times. This rearrangement joins TRBV15 to TRBJ1-1; D gene uncertain. The germline gives CDR1 LNHNV, CDR2 YYDKDF (reference sequence). V was cut by 1 base and J by 4 bases, with 13 bases left in between. CDR3 length: 15 residues. CDR3 loop: CATSRAGSGSTEAFF. The CDR3 bases are TGTGCCACCAGCAGAGCTGGGTCGGGATCCACTGAAGCTTTCTTT.

This clonotype was recorded many times. This rearrangement joins TRBV6-2 or TRBV6-3 to TRBJ2-3; 15 positions agree with TRBD2. CDR1 is MNHEY and CDR2 is SVGEGT in the germline V gene. With 5 bases clipped from V and 8 bases from J, the junction kept 8 bases outside the gene matches. The CDR3 sequence is 16 residues long. The CDR3 region has the DNA TGTGCCAGCAGTCTACCCGGGACTAGCGGGAGGAGTACGCAGTATTTT. It is translated as CASSLPGTSGRSTQYF.

This clonotype occurred many times. The chain is built from TRBV7-2 and TRBJ2-2; tentative D call: TRBD2 (7 bases). V lost 8 bases and J lost 4, with 14 bases in between. Germline V gene data show CDR1 as SGHTA and CDR2 as FQGNSA. This CDR3 is built from 14 residues. The CDR3 DNA sequence: TGTGCCAGCTCTGCGAGGGGGGGCACCGGGGAGCTGTTTTTT. It is translated as CASSARGGTGELFF.